Each of the 18 T cell receptor beta chains below was sequenced from the same sample in a study of T cell responses to AZD1222 COVID-19 vaccine. Generated by immunoSEQ multiplex PCR, the TCRdb table keeps only in-frame clones and is missing some. The table records 200,000 to 250,000 clones, about 92% of them present only once. Sequencing was performed on peripheral blood, taken on day 0 of MenACWY control vaccination. These receptors originate from an adult in good health.

This chain joins TRBV30 and TRBJ1-4; TRBD1 aligns across 9 bases. The V gene's germline CDR1 is GTSNPN and CDR2 SVGIG (reference sequence). There are 15 residues in the CDR3. Trimming cost V 6 bases and J 4 bases; bases outside gene matches: 9. CDR3 in amino acids: CACTPRDRDNEKLFF. The CDR3 region has the DNA TGTGCCTGCACCCCCCGGGACAGGGATAATGAAAAACTGTTTTTT.

This chain uses TRBV28 with TRBJ2-7; D may be TRBD1 (6 bases). CDR1 and CDR2 from the germline V gene are MDHEN and SYDVKM. The CDR3 has 13 amino acids. V lost 5 bases to trimming and J lost 4 bases, with 12 bases between them. CDR3 bases: TGTGCCAGCAGTAAACAGGGACCGTACGAGCAGTACTTC. Its protein is CASSKQGPYEQYF.

This sequence joins TRBV6-5 and TRBJ2-3; TRBD1 is a possible D gene (5 bases). This CDR3 has 16 amino acids. CDR1 and CDR2 from the germline V gene are MNHEY and SVGAGI. V lost 0 bases and J 4 bases, leaving 14 bases between the germline ends. The CDR3 DNA reads TGTGCCAGCAGTTACTCGATAGCTCAGGGCGCAGATACGCAGTATTTT. It encodes CASSYSIAQGADTQYF.

This chain uses TRBV6-5 with TRBJ1-1, with 8 positions matching TRBD1. This CDR3 is built from 13 residues. In germline, CDR1 is MNHEY, CDR2 SVGAGI. The ends lost 8 bases at V and 5 bases at J; junction bases unmatched: 7. The CDR3: CASSDRGSTEAFF. The CDR3 DNA reads as TGTGCCAGCTCCGACAGGGGATCGACTGAAGCTTTCTTT.

The J gene is TRBJ1-2, the V gene TRBV6-5, with 7 bases that match TRBD1. Germline V gene lookup returns CDR1 MNHEY and CDR2 SVGAGI. This CDR3 has 15 residues. V shed 6 bases and J 7 bases; nucleotides not matched to a gene: 14. The CDR3 here is CASSTLPTGLGGYTF. CDR3 DNA sequence: TGTGCCAGCAGCACCCTCCCGACAGGGCTAGGTGGCTACACCTTC.

This chain connects TRBV6-2 or TRBV6-3 to TRBJ1-5; 9 bases fit TRBD1. The CDR3 is made up of 18 amino acids. V gave up 5 bases and J gave up 5 bases; unmatched junction bases: 16. In germline, CDR1 is MNHEY, CDR2 SVGEGT. CDR3 DNA sequence: TGTGCCAGCAGTCCGACCGGGACAGGGAATGTAGGGTATCAGCCCCAGCATTTT. As protein: CASSPTGTGNVGYQPQHF.

The chain recombines TRBV4-1 with TRBJ1-4; 7 positions agree with TRBD1. The CDR3 contains 16 residues. J lost 4 bases, V lost 0 bases, and 5 bases had no gene match. In germline, CDR1 is MGHRA, CDR2 YSYEKL. DNA for the CDR3: TGCGCCAGCAGCCAAGACCCGGGACAGCATAATGAAAAACTGTTTTTT. Translation gives CASSQDPGQHNEKLFF.

This sequence joins TRBV18 and TRBJ1-3; a weak D match, TRBD1 (6 bases). V lost 2 bases and J lost 6, with 11 bases in between. The CDR3 sequence is 14 residues long. CDR1 is KGHSH, CDR2 LQKENI, per germline. Here the CDR3 DNA reads TGTGCCAGCTCACCATCGACAGGAGAAAACACCATATATTTT. It codes for CASSPSTGENTIYF. The full variable domain, completed using reference TRBV18 and TRBJ1-3, is NAGVMQNPRHLVRRRGQEARLRCSPMKGHSHVYWYRQLPEEGLKFMVYLQKENIIDESGMPKERFSAEFPKEGPSILRIQQVVRGDSAAYFCASSPSTGENTIYFGEGSWLTVV.

In DNA form, the CDR3 reads TGTGCCAGTAGCCCTGGCCAAGTTAGCAATCAGCCCCAGCATTTT. It specifies CASSPGQVSNQPQHF. The genes are TRBV19 and TRBJ1-5; no definite D call. V dropped 6 bases and J dropped 0 bases, with 12 bases sitting between them. The CDR3 contains 15 residues. Germline CDR1 reads LNHDA; CDR2 reads SQIVND (reference sequence). The full variable domain, with the rest looked up from reference TRBV19 and TRBJ1-5, is DGGITQSPKYLFRKEGQNVTLSCEQNLNHDAMYWYRQDPGQGLRLIYYSQIVNDFQKGDIAEGYSVSREKKESFPLTVTSAQKNPTAFYLCASSPGQVSNQPQHFGDGTRLSIL.

The rearrangement links TRBV6-1 to TRBJ1-4; D possibly corresponds to TRBD1 (5 bases). This CDR3 contains 16 residues. Germline-derived CDR1 and CDR2 are MNHNS and SASEGT. V lost 0 bases and J 4 bases, leaving 12 bases between the germline ends. CDR3 bases: TGTGCCAGCAGTGAAGCCGAGGTACAGGATAATGAAAAACTGTTTTTT. This gives the protein CASSEAEVQDNEKLFF.

The chain recombines TRBV27 with TRBJ1-6; 7 bases line up with TRBD1. Losses at the gene ends were 5 bases for V and 4 bases for J; bases not matched to a gene: 14. CDR3 length: 18 residues. Looked up from germline, CDR1 is MNHEY and CDR2 is SMNVEV (reference sequence). CDR3 amino acids: CASSPTGTAKGYNSPLHF. CDR3 nucleotides: TGTGCCAGCAGTCCGACAGGGACGGCGAAAGGGTATAATTCACCCCTCCACTTT.

In nucleotides, the CDR3 is TGTGCCAGCAGCCCTGTCGGGACAGGGACCCCCTATGGCTACACCTTC. It encodes CASSPVGTGTPYGYTF. The chain has TRBV7-2 and TRBJ1-2, with TRBD1 identical over 9 bases. Per germline, CDR1 SGHTA and CDR2 FQGNSA. CDR3 length equals 16 residues. The junction had 11 bases not matched to a gene; V was cut back by 5 bases and J by 4 bases. Supplemented by reference TRBV7-2 and TRBJ1-2, the full variable domain reads GAGVSQSPSNKVTEKGKDVELRCDPISGHTALYWYRQSLGQGLEFLIYFQGNSAPDKSGLPSDRFSAERTGGSVSTLTIQRTQQEDSAVYLCASSPVGTGTPYGYTFGSGTRLTVV.

The chain employs TRBV3-1 (or the pseudogene TRBV3-2) and TRBJ2-2; 10 bases align to TRBD2. The CDR3 totals 18 residues. The V gene's germline CDR1 is LGHDT and CDR2 YNNKEL (reference sequence). V shed 1 base and J 0 bases; nucleotides not matched to a gene: 5. The CDR3 reads CASSQGSSGGANTGELFF. The CDR3 nucleotides read TGTGCCAGCAGCCAAGGGTCAAGCGGGGGGGCGAACACCGGGGAGCTGTTTTTT.

This chain uses TRBV28 with TRBJ1-4, with a tentative D call TRBD1 (5 bases). Trimming shortened V by 6 bases and J by 3 bases, and 17 bases separated the two germline ends. The CDR3 contains 16 residues. Germline values: CDR1 MDHEN, CDR2 SYDVKM. This chain's CDR3 is CASSLLEGRSNEKLFF. DNA of the CDR3: TGTGCCAGCAGCCTGCTTGAGGGGCGCTCTAATGAAAAACTGTTTTTT.

The CDR3 protein is CASSPGPQKAGANVLTF. The DNA of the CDR3 is TGTGCCAGCAGCCCGGGGCCCCAGAAGGCTGGGGCCAACGTCCTGACTTTC. This chain links TRBV7-6 with TRBJ2-6; D assignment may be TRBD1 or TRBD2 (5 bases each). The CDR3 runs 17 residues. Germline assignment: CDR1 SGHVS and CDR2 FNYEAQ. Trimming took off 5 bases at V and 2 bases at J, with 16 bases between the two ends.

In this sample, this clone turned up a few times. This rearrangement joins TRBV6-1 to TRBJ2-7; 8 bases fit TRBD2. This CDR3 contains 17 residues. Germline CDR1 reads MNHNS; CDR2 reads SASEGT. The V gene end was trimmed by 3 bases and the J gene end by 2 bases; junction bases not matched to a gene: 12. The CDR3 reads CASSESISGVFPYEQYF. For the CDR3, the DNA is TGTGCCAGCAGTGAGAGCATTAGCGGGGTCTTTCCCTACGAGCAGTACTTC.

The chain employs TRBV20-1 and TRBJ1-4; D ambiguous. Germline values: CDR1 DFQATT, CDR2 SNEGSKA (reference sequence). The CDR3 has 11 residues. The CDR3 DNA is TGCAGGGCGGGCACTAATGAAAAACTGTTTTTT. Translating it yields CRAGTNEKLFF.

With regard to this clone: One end of the junction is discordant with germline, which a read error may explain. J is TRBJ2-5 and V is TRBV18; D uncertain. The CDR3 is made up of 11 amino acids. Looked up from germline, CDR1 is KGHSH and CDR2 is LQKENI. CDR3 bases: TGTGCCACCTCAATACGGGAGACCCAGTACTTC. It codes for CATSIRETQYF.